The following is a TCR beta chain sequence with its context. This entry belongs to a study of blood T cells in healthy people across ages. V lost 2 bases to trimming and J lost 0 bases; unmatched junction nucleotides: 11. CDR3 length equals 18 residues. CDR1 SGHDN and CDR2 FVKESK come from the germline V gene. PCR was performed a second time for roughly 6 to 12 cycles using a sample-barcoded 5' primer and a J-beta primer mix. TCRdb re-derived calls from the 5' RACE reads in MiXCR, one entry per CDR3 protein. The repertoire holds 950,000 to 1,200,000 distinct CDR3 sequences, with 35% to 40% as singletons.

The TCR originated in a man aged 18 to 29 in good health. Material: blood. This chain connects TRBV14 to TRBJ1-2; TRBD1 agrees at 8 bases. CDR3 coding DNA: TGTGCCAGCAGCCAAACCGGACAGGGACCTTCAGCTAACTATGGCTACACCTTC. This translates into CASSQTGQGPSANYGYTF.